This T cell receptor beta chain is from a study of T cells in Graves' hyperthyroidism and ophthalmopathy. TCR beta CDR3 regions were amplified from RNA. The HTBI set primed first-round TCR CDR3 RT-PCR. Each CDR3 protein is one row after TCRdb ran MiXCR on the multiplex PCR reads. The data show 560,000 or so distinct CDR3 sequences, 15% to 20% seen once. V was clipped by 0 bases and J by 8 bases; unmatched bases: 8. CDR1 is LNHNV, CDR2 YYDKDF, per germline (reference sequence). CDR3 length equals 15 residues. A roughly 10 ml volume of fresh peripheral blood provided the PBMCs. This chain uses TRBV15 with TRBJ1-2, with 8 nucleotides matching TRBD1. Specimen: blood. The sequence derives from a man in his forties or fifties with Graves' ophthalmopathy. DNA of the CDR3: TGTGCCACCAGCAGAGACAGGGGGCGCAGTGGAGGCTACACCTTC. Protein sequence: CATSRDRGRSGGYTF.